The 10 T cell receptor beta chains given below trace back to one sample, sequenced in a study of T-cell reconstitution after alpha-beta-depleted transplantation in children. Unique molecular identifiers were incorporated into the prepared TCRbeta library. MiXCR, run by TCRdb on the PCR reads, gives a single entry per CDR3 protein. The data show 230,000 or so distinct CDR3 sequences, roughly a tenth seen once. The sequenced sample was PBMCs from the stem cell graft donor, obtained from the stem cell graft. Source of these receptors: a human donor who donated a stem cell graft to a child with SCID.

This clonotype occurred many times. V is TRBV5-1 and J is TRBJ1-2; D is ambiguous. The CDR3 is 14 amino acids. Trimming removed 0 bases at V and 4 bases at J, with 10 bases between. The germline CDR1 and CDR2 sequences are SGHRS and YFSETQ. DNA for the CDR3: TGCGCCAGCAGCTTGGACGCGGGATCCTATGGCTACACCTTC. Translating gives CASSLDAGSYGYTF.

The V call is TRBV5-6, the J call TRBJ1-1; the D gene is possibly TRBD1 (5 bases). The V gene lost 4 bases and the J gene lost 1 base, with 17 bases spanning the gap. CDR1 is SGHDT and CDR2 is YYEEEE in the germline V gene. The CDR3 is 16 residues long. The CDR3 is CASSPDPGRRNTEAFF. The CDR3 nucleotides are TGTGCCAGCAGCCCAGACCCGGGACGGCGGAACACTGAAGCTTTCTTT. The full variable domain, its missing parts supplied by reference TRBV5-6 and TRBJ1-1, is DAGVTQSPTHLIKTRGQQVTLRCSPKSGHDTVSWYQQALGQGPQFIFQYYEEEERQRGNFPDRFSGHQFPNYSSELNVNALLLGDSALYLCASSPDPGRRNTEAFFGQGTRLTVV.

This clonotype has ten or more counts. V is TRBV11-1 and J is TRBJ1-1; 8 positions match TRBD1. Germline CDR1 reads SGHAT; CDR2 reads FQDESV (reference sequence). V gave up 5 bases and J gave up 10 bases; unmatched junction bases: 6. This CDR3 is 12 amino acids long. CDR3 DNA sequence: TGTGCCAGCAGCCCTAGGACAGGGCCAGCTTTCTTT. It is translated as CASSPRTGPAFF. Full variable domain (rest looked up from reference TRBV11-1 and TRBJ1-1): EAEVAQSPRYKITEKSQAVAFWCDPISGHATLYWYRQILGQGPELLVQFQDESVVDDSQLPKDRFSAERLKGVDSTLKIQPAELGDSAMYLCASSPRTGPAFFGQGTRLTVV.

In this sample, this clonotype turned up many times. As DNA, the CDR3 is TGTGCCAGCAGTTTTGGGCGGATTCAGTACTTC. Its protein product is CASSFGRIQYF. The chain joins TRBV12-3 or TRBV12-4 to TRBJ2-4; D is uncertain. This CDR3 contains 11 residues. The V end lost 3 bases, the J end lost 10 bases, and 7 bases lay between the germline ends.

This clonotype was seen repeatedly, ten times or more. The rearrangement joins TRBV6-1 to TRBJ1-6, with D maybe TRBD1 (5 bases). The CDR3 sequence is 15 residues long. Deletions cut 7 bases from V and 7 bases from J, with 17 bases between. CDR1 and CDR2 (germline): MNHNS, SASEGT. The CDR3 bases are TGTGCCAGCACTATACGGGGCAGAGGGAATTCACCCCTCCACTTT. Its translation is CASTIRGRGNSPLHF.

This clonotype was seen repeatedly, ten times or more. CDR3 region: CAWSVQPHEQYF. The CDR3, as DNA: TGTGCCTGGAGTGTACAACCCCACGAGCAGTACTTC. The J gene is TRBJ2-7, the V gene TRBV30; D unclear. Per the germline V gene, CDR1 is GTSNPN and CDR2 is SVGIG (reference sequence). The ends were cut back, 0 bases at V and 5 bases at J, with 8 bases in the middle. The CDR3 is 12 amino acids.

This clonotype appeared many times. The chain employs TRBV27 and TRBJ2-7; D assignment may be TRBD1 or TRBD2 (5 bases each). V gave up 4 bases and J gave up 6 bases, with 16 bases separating them. Per germline, CDR1 MNHEY and CDR2 SMNVEV (reference sequence). The CDR3 has 14 residues. CDR3 bases: TGTGCCAGCAGTTCCTCGGGACGGCCTCTCGAGCAGTACTTC. Protein: CASSSSGRPLEQYF.

This clonotype occurred many times. This rearrangement joins TRBV7-9 to TRBJ1-4; D uncertain. There are 13 residues in the CDR3. CDR1 and CDR2 from the germline V gene are SEHNR and FQNEAQ (reference sequence). V lost 5 bases to trimming and J lost 7 bases, with 11 bases between them. For the CDR3, the DNA is TGTGCCAGCAGCCCGTCCGGTGGTGAAAAACTGTTTTTT. This translates into CASSPSGGEKLFF.

This clonotype was found many times. This sequence joins TRBV18 and TRBJ2-2; 7 positions match TRBD1. V was pared by 2 bases and J by 1 base, with 4 bases of the junction left unmatched. Germline CDR1 KGHSH, CDR2 LQKENI. This CDR3 contains 16 residues. CDR3 amino acids: CASSPEGGWNTGELFF. The CDR3 bases are TGTGCCAGCTCACCAGAAGGGGGCTGGAACACCGGGGAGCTGTTTTTT.

This clonotype has ten or more counts. The genes are TRBV2 and TRBJ1-1; D is ambiguous. Germline values: CDR1 SNHLY, CDR2 FYNNEI. The V end was cut by 6 bases, the J end by 3 bases, with 20 bases between. The CDR3 runs to 16 residues. The CDR3 DNA is TGTGCCAGCAGCCCACGGCCTTGGGTGTCGGACACTGAAGCTTTCTTT. Translation gives CASSPRPWVSDTEAFF. Full variable domain (rest looked up from reference TRBV2 and TRBJ1-1): EPEVTQTPSHQVTQMGQEVILRCVPISNHLYFYWYRQILGQKVEFLVSFYNNEISEKSEIFDDQFSVERPDGSNFTLKIRSTKLEDSAMYFCASSPRPWVSDTEAFFGQGTRLTVV.